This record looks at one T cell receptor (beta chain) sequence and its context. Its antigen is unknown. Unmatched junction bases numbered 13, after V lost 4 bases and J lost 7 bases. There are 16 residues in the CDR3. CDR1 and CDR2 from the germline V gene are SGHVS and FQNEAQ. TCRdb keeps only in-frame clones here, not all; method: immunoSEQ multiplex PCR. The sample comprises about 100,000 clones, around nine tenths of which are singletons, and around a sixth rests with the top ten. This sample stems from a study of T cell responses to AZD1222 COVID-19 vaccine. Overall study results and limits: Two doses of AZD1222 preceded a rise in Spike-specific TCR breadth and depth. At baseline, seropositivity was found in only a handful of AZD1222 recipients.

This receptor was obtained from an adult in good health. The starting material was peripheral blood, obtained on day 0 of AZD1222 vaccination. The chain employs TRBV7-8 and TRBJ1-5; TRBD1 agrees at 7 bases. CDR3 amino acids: CASSSSSYRGLQPQHF. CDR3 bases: TGTGCCAGCAGCTCCTCCTCTTACAGGGGTTTACAGCCCCAGCATTTT.